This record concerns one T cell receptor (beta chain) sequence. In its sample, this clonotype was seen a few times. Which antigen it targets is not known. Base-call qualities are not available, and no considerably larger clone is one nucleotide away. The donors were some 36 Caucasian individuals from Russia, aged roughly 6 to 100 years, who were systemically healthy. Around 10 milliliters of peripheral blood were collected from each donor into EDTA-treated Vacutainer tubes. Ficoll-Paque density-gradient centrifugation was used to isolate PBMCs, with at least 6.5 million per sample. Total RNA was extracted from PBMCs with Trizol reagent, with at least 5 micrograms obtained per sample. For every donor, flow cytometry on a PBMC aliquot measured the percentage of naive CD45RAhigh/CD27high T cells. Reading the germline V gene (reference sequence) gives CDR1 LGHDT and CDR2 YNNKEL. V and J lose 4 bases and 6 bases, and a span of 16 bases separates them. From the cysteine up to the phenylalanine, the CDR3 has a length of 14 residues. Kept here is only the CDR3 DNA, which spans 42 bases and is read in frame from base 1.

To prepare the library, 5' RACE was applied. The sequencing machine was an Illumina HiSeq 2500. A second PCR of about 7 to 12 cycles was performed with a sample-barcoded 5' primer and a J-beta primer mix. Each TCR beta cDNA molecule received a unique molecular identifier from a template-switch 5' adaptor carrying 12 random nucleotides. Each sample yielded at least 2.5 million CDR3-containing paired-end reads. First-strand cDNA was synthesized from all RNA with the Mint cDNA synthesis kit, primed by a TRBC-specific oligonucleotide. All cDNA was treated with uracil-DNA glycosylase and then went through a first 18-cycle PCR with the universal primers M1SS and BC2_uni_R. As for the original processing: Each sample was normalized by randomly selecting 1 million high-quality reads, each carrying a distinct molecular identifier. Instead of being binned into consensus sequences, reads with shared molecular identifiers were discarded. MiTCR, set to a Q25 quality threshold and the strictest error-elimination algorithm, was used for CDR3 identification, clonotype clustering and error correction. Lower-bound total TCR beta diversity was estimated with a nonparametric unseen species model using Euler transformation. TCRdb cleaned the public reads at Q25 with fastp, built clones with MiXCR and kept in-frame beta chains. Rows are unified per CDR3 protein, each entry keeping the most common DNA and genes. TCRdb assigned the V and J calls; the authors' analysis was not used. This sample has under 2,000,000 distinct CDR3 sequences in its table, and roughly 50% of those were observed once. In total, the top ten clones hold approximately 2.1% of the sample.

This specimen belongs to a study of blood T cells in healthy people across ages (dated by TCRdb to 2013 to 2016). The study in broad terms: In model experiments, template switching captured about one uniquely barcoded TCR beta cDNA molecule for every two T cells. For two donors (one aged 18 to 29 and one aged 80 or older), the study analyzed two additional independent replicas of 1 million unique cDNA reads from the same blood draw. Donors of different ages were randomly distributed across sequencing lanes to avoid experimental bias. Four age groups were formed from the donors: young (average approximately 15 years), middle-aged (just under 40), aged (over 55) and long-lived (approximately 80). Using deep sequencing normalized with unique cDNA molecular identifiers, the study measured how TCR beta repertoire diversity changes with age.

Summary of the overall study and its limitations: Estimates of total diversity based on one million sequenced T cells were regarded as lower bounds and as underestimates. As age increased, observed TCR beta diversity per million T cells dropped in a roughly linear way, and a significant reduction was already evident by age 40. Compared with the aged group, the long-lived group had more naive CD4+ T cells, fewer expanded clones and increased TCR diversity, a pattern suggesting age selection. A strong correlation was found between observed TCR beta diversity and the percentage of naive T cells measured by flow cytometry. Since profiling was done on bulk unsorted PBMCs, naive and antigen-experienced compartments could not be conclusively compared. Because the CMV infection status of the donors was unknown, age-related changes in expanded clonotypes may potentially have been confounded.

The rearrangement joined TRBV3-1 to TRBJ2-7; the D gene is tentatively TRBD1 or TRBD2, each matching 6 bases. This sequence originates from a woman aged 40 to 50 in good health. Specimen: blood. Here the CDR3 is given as CASSPQPGGGEQYF. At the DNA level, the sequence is TGTGCCAGCAGCCCCCAGCCAGGAGGGGGCGAGCAGTACTTC.